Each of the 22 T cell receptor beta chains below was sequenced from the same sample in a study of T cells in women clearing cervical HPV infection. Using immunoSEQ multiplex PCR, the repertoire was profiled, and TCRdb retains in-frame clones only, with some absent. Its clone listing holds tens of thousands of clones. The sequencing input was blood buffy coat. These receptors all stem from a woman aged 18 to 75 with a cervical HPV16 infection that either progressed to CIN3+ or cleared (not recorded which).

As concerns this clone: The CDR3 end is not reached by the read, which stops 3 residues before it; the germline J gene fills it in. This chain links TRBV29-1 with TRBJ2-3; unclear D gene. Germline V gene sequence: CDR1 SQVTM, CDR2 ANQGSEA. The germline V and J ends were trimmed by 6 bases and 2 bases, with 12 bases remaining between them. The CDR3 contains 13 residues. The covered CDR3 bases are TGCAGCGTGGCCCAGGCAAACACAGATACG. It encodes CSVAQANTDT. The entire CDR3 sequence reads CSVAQANTDTQYF.

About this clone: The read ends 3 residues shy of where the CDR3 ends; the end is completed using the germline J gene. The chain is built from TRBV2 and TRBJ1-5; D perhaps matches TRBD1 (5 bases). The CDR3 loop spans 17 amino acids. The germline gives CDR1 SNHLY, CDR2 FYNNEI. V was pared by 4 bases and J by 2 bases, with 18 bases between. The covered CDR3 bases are TGTGCCAGCAGTGGGGGTCGGGGGGGGTATGGCAATCAGCCC. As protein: CASSGGRGGYGNQP. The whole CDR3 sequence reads CASSGGRGGYGNQPQHF. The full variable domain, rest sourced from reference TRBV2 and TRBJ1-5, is EPEVTQTPSHQVTQMGQEVILRCVPISNHLYFYWYRQILGQKVEFLVSFYNNEISEKSEIFDDQFSVERPDGSNFTLKIRSTKLEDSAMYFCASSGGRGGYGNQPQHFGDGTRLSIL.

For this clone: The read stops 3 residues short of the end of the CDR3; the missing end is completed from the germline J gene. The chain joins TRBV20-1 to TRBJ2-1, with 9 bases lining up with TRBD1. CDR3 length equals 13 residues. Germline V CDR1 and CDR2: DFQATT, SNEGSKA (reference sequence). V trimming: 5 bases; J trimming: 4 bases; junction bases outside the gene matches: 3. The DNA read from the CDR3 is TGCAGTGCTCCGGGACAGGGTTACAATGAG. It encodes CSAPGQGYNE. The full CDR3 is CSAPGQGYNEQFF.

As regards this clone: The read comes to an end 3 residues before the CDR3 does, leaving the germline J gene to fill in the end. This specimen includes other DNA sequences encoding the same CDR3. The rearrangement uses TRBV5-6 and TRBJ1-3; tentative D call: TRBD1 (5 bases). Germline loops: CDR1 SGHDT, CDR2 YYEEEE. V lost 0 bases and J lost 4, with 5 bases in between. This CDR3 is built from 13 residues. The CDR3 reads CASSLGGGNTIYF. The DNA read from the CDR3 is TGTGCCAGCAGCTTGGGGGGCGGAAACACC.

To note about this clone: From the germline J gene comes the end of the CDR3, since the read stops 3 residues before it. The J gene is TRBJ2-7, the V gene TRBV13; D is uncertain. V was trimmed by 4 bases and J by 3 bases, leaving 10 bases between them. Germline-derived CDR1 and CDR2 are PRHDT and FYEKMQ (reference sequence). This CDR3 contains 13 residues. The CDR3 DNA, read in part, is TGTGCCAGCAGCTCACCTACCTACTACGAG. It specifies CASSSPTYYE. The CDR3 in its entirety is CASSSPTYYEQYF.

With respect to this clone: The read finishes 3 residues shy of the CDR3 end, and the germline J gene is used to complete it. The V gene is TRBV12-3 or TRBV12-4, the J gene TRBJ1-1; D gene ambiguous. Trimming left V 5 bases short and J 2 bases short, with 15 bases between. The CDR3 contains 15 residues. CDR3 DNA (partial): TGTGCCAGCAGTCCTCACCACAGTACCAACACTGAA. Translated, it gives CASSPHHSTNTE. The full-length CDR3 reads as CASSPHHSTNTEAFF.

The CDR3 region is CASSWGTGGYEQYF. The CDR3 DNA, read in part, is TGTGCCAGCAGCTGGGGGACCGGGGGCTACGAG. The rearrangement links TRBV5-6 to TRBJ2-7, with D perhaps matching TRBD2 (6 bases). The CDR3 end falls 3 residues outside the read, so it is completed with the germline J gene. The CDR3 covers 14 residues. Between the trimmed V and J ends, which lost 3 bases and 3 bases, there was a span of 13 bases. Germline lookup yields CDR1 SGHDT and CDR2 YYEEEE.

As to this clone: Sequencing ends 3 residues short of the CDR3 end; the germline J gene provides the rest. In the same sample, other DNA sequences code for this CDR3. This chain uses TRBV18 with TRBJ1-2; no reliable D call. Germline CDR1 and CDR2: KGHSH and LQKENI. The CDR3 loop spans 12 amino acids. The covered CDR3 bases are TGTGCCAGCTCACCACAAGGGTACGAC. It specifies CASSPQGYD. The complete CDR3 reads CASSPQGYDYTF. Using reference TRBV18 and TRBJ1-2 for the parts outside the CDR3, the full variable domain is NAGVMQNPRHLVRRRGQEARLRCSPMKGHSHVYWYRQLPEEGLKFMVYLQKENIIDESGMPKERFSAEFPKEGPSILRIQQVVRGDSAAYFCASSPQGYDYTFGSGTRLTVV.

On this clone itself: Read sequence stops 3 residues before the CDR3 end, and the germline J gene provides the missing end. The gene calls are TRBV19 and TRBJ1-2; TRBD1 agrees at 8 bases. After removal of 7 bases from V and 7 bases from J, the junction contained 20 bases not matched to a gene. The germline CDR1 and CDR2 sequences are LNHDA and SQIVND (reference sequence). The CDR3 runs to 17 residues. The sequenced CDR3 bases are TGTGCCAGTACCCTCCCAACCCCGCAGGGGGCGGTTGGTGGC. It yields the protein CASTLPTPQGAVGG. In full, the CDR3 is CASTLPTPQGAVGGYTF.

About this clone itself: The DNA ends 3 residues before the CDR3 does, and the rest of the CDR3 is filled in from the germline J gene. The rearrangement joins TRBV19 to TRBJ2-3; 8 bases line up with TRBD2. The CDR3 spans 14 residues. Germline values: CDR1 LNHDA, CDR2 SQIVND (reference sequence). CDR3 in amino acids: CASSIAGGQETQYF. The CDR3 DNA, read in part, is TGTGCCAGTAGTATAGCGGGGGGGCAAGAGACG. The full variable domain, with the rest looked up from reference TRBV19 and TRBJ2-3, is DGGITQSPKYLFRKEGQNVTLSCEQNLNHDAMYWYRQDPGQGLRLIYYSQIVNDFQKGDIAEGYSVSREKKESFPLTVTSAQKNPTAFYLCASSIAGGQETQYFGPGTRLTVL.

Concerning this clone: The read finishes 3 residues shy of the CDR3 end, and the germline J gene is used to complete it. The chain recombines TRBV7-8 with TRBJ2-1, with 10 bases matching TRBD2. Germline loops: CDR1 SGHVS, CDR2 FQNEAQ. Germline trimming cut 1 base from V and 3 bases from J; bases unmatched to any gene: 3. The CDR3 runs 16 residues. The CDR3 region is CASSLGASGSYNEQFF. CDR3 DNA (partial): TGTGCCAGCAGCTTAGGCGCTAGCGGGAGCTACAATGAG.

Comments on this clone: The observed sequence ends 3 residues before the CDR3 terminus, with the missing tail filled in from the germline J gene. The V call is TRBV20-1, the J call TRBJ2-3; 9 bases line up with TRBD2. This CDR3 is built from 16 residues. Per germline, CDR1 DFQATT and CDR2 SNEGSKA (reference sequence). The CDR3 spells CSARGAVAGEQETQYF. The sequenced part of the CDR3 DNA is TGCAGTGCTAGGGGCGCAGTAGCGGGGGAACAAGAGACG.

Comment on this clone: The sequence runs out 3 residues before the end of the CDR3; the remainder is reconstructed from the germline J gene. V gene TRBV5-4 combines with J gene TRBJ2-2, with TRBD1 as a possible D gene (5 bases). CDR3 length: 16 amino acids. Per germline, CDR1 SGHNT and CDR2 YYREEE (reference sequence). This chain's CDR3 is CASSLWQSSGANVLFF. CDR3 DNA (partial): TGTGCCAGCAGCTTGTGGCAGAGCTCTGGGGCCAACGTG.

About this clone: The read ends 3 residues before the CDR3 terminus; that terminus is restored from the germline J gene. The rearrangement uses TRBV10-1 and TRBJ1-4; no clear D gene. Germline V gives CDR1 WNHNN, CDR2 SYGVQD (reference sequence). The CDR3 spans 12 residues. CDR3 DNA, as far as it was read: TGCGCCAGCAGTGAGGGCGACTCACCA. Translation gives CASSEGDSP. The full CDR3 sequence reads CASSEGDSPLFF.

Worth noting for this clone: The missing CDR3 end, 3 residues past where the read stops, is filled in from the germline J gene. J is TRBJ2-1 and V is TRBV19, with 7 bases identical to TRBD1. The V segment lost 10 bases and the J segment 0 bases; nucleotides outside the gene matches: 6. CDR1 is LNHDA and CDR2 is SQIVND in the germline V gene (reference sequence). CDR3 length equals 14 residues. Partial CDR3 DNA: TGTGCCACCAAAACAGGGGCCTCCTACAATGAG. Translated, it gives CATKTGASYNE. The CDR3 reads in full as CATKTGASYNEQFF. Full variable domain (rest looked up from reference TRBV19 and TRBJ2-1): DGGITQSPKYLFRKEGQNVTLSCEQNLNHDAMYWYRQDPGQGLRLIYYSQIVNDFQKGDIAEGYSVSREKKESFPLTVTSAQKNPTAFYLCATKTGASYNEQFFGPGTRLTVL.

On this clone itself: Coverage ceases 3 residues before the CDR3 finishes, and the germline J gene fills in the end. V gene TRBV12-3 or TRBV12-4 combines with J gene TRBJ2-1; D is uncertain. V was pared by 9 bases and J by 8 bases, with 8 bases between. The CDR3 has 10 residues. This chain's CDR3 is CASAIDEQFF. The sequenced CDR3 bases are TGTGCCAGTGCGATAGATGAG.

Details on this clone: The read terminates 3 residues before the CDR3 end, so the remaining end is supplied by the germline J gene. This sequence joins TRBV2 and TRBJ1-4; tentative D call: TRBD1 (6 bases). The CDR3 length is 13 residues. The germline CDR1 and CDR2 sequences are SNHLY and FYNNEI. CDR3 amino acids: CASSGQGNSPLFF. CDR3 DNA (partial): TGTGCCAGCAGTGGCCAGGGGAATTCACCA.

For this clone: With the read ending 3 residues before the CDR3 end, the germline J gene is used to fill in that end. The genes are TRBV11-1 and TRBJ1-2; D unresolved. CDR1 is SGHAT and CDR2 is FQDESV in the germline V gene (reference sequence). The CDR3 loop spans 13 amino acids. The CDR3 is CASTQARAGDYTF. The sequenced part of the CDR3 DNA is TGTGCCAGCACCCAGGCGCGAGCGGGCGAC. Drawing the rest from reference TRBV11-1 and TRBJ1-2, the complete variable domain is EAEVAQSPRYKITEKSQAVAFWCDPISGHATLYWYRQILGQGPELLVQFQDESVVDDSQLPKDRFSAERLKGVDSTLKIQPAELGDSAMYLCASTQARAGDYTFGSGTRLTVV.

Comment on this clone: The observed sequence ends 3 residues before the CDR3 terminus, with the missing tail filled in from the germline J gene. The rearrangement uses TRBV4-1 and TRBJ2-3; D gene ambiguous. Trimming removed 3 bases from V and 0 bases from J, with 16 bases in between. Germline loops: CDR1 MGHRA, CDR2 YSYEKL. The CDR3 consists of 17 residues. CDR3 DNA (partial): TGCGCCAGCAGCCAGTCACTTCGGGTTTCTAGCACAGATACG. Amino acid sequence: CASSQSLRVSSTDT. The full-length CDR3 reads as CASSQSLRVSSTDTQYF.

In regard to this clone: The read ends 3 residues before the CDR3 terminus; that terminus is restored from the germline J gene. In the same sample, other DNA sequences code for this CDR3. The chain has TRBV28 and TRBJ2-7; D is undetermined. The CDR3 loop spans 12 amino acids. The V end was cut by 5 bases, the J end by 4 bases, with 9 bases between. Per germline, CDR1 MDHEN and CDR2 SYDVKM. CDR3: CASSLSGYEQYF. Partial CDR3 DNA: TGTGCCAGCAGTCTATCAGGTTACGAG.

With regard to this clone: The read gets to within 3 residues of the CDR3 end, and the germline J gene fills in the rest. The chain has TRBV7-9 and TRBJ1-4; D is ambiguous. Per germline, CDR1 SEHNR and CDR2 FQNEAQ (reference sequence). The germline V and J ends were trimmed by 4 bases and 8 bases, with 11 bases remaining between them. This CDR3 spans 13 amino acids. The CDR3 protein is CASSYDMREKLFF. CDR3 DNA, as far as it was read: TGTGCCAGCAGCTACGACATGCGCGAAAAA.

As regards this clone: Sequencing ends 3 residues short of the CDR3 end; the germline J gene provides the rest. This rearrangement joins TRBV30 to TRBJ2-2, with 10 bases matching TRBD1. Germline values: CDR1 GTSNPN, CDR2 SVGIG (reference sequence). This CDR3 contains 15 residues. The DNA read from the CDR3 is TGTGCCTGGAGCCCCCGGGACAGGGGTAATTCACCG. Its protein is CAWSPRDRGNSP. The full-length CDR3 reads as CAWSPRDRGNSPLFF.